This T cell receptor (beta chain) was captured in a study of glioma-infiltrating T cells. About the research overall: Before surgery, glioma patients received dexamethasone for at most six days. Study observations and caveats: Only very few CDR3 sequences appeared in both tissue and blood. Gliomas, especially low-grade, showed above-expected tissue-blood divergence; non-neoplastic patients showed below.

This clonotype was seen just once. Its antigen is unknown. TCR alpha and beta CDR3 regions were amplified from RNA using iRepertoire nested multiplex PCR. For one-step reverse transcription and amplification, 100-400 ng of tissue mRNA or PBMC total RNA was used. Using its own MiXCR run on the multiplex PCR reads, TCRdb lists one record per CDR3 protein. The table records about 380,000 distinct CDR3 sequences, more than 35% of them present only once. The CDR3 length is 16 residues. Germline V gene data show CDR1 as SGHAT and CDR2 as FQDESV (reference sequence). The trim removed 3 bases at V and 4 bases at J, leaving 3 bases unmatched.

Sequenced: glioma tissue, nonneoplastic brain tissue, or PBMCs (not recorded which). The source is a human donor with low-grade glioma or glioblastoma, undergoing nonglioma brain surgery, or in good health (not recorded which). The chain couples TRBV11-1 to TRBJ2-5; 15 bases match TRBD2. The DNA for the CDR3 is TGTGCCAGCAGCTTCGGACTAGCGGGAGGGGGAGAGACCCAGTACTTC. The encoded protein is CASSFGLAGGGETQYF.